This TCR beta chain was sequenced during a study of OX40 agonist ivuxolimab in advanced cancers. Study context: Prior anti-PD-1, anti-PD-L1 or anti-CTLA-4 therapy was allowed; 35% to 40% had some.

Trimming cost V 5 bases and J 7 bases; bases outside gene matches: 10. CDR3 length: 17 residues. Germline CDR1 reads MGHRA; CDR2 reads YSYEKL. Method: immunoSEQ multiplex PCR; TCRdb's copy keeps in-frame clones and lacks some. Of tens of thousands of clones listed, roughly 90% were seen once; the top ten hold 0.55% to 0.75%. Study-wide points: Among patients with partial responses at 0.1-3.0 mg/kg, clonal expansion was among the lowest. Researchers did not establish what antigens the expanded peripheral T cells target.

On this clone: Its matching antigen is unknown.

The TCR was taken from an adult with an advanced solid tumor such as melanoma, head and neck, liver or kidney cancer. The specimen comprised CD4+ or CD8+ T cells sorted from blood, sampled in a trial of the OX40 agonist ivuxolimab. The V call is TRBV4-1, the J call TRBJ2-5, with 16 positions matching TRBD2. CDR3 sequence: CASSKGLAGGPWRTQYF. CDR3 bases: TGCGCCAGCAGCAAGGGACTAGCGGGGGGGCCGTGGAGGACCCAGTACTTC.